This T cell receptor (beta chain) was identified during a study of CD8+ T cells in alopecia areata (dated by TCRdb to 2017 to 2018). Turning to the overall study: Treated patients were enrolled in an open-label pilot trial of oral tofacitinib, 5 to 10 mg twice daily, for moderate-to-severe alopecia areata. Clonality in the scalp was compared among normal scalp (n=4), patchy alopecia areata scalp (n=8), and alopecia totalis/universalis scalp (n=8). On the human side, TCRbeta sequencing was run on scalp tissue and on sorted CD4+ and CD8+ peripheral blood T cells from healthy controls and from alopecia areata patients with either patchy or totalis/universalis disease. Patients on tofacitinib were biopsied at baseline and after 4 and 24 weeks of treatment, and several of the patients also had a later scalp biopsy. RNA came from the PAXgene miRNA kit for fixed scalp, the miRNeasy kit for PBMCs, and the RNeasy kit for mouse skin. For the treated patients, the SALT score, which quantifies what percentage of scalp surface area is affected, served as the measure of disease severity. Patients stayed on tofacitinib for 6 to 18 months and then had 6 months of follow-up off drug so that delayed response and recurrence could be assessed. Amplification of TCRbeta CDR3 regions was done by immunoSEQ multiplex PCR using 35 Vbeta forward primers and 13 Jbeta reverse primers. In both human patients and the C3H/HeJ mouse model, the study applied high-throughput TCRbeta sequencing to look at T cell clonal expansion in alopecia areata. What the work shows at the level of the full study, not this receptor alone: Unlike mouse skin, where gammadelta T cells dominate, normal human skin contains resident alphabeta T cells that get sequenced too, which complicates analysis of the scalp TCR repertoire. Compared with normal scalp, lesional scalp, particularly in alopecia totalis/universalis, had higher clonality and more expanded CD8+ clones, which suggests antigenic drive. Tofacitinib significantly decreased scalp clonality and the number of expanded CD8+ clones among the top 100 scalp clones. Because the treated cohort was small and included a single nonresponder, larger studies are needed to assess links between baseline CD8+ expansion and response. Many expanded lesional clones persisted in scalp and blood during tofacitinib treatment, which may partly explain relapse after stopping treatment. TCR sequences shared between patients were less clear than in mice, possibly partly because of HLA diversity in the patient population.

There are 15 amino acids in the CDR3, from cysteine to phenylalanine inclusive. Left in the record is the CDR3 DNA by itself, 45 bases read in frame from the first base. Trimming at the junction amounts to 3 bases on V and 2 bases on J, and the germline ends lie 9 bases apart. Via the germline V gene, CDR1 is SGDLS and CDR2 YYNGEE. Library generation was performed with the immunoSEQ multiplex PCR assay. RNA was extracted from all samples and reverse transcribed into cDNA, which served as template for TCR sequencing. First-strand cDNA was synthesized with SuperScript III using a 2:1 mix of oligo-dT and random hexamers. Amplification bias was assessed with a synthetic immune receptor repertoire, and residual bias was removed computationally. The original pipeline was this. Raw reads were preprocessed to remove errors, and CDR3 was defined by IMGT conventions from the conserved cysteine to phenylalanine. To get clonality, Shannon entropy was normalized by log2 of the number of productive unique TCRs and the result was subtracted from 1. CD4 or CD8 identity of scalp clones was inferred by cross-referencing scalp TCRbeta sequences with sorted blood CD4 and CD8 repertoires. This immuneACCESS table, as held by TCRdb, lists in-frame sequences with V and J called but not all clones. Of the missing ones, under half trace to an unresolved V gene in checked studies; the others have no known cause. V and J calls and clone size are those listed in that table; D and trimming were worked out from the DNA. The sample has a few hundred thousand clones on record, 60% of them singletons. Around 0.92% of the sample is taken by the ten largest.

As for this clone: No antigen is known for it. No base quality information exists; no much larger clone differs at one position.

Explained via the paper, the treatment or condition label denotes: oral pan-JAK inhibitor, 5-10 mg twice daily. Peripheral blood and lesional scalp punch biopsies were obtained from patients with alopecia areata. PBMCs were isolated by density centrifugation and stained for CD3, CD4 and CD8, and CD4+ and CD8+ T cells were sorted on a FACSAria. This chain is built from TRBV9 and TRBJ2-6, and possibly TRBD1, on 5 matching bases. The material sequenced was CD4+ T cells sorted from blood, taken around week 52, from a patient treated with tofacitinib. The clonotype originates from a human donor with alopecia areata. At the DNA level, the sequence is TGTGCCAGCAGCGCCCTAGGGGCTGGGGCCAACGTCCTGACTTTC. It codes for CASSALGAGANVLTF.